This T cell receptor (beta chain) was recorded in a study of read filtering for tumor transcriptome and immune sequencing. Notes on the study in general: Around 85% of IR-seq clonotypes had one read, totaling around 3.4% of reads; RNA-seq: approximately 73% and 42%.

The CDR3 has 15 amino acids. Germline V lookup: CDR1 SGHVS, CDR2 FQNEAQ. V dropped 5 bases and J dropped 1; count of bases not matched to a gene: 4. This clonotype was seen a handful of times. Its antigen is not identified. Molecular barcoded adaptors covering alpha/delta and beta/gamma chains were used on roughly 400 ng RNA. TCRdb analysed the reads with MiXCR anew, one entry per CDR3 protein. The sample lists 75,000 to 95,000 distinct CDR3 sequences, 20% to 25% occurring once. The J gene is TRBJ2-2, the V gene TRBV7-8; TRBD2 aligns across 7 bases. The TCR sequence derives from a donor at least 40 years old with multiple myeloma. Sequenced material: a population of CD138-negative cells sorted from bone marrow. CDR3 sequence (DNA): TGTGCCAGCAGCCGCAGGGAGGGGAACACCGGGGAGCTGTTTTTT. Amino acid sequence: CASSRREGNTGELFF.